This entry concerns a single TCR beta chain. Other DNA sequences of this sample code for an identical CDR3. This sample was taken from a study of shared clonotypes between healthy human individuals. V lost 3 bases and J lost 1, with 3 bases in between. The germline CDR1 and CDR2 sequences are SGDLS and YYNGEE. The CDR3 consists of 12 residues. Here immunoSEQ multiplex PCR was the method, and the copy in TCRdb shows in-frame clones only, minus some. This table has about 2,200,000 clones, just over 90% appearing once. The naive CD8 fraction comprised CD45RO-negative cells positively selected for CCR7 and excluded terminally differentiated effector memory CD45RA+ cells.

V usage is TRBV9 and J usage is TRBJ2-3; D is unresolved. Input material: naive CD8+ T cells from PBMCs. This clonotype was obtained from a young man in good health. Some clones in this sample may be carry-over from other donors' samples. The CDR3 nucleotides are TGTGCCAGCAGCGGGGGCACAGATACGCAGTATTTT. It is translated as CASSGGTDTQYF.